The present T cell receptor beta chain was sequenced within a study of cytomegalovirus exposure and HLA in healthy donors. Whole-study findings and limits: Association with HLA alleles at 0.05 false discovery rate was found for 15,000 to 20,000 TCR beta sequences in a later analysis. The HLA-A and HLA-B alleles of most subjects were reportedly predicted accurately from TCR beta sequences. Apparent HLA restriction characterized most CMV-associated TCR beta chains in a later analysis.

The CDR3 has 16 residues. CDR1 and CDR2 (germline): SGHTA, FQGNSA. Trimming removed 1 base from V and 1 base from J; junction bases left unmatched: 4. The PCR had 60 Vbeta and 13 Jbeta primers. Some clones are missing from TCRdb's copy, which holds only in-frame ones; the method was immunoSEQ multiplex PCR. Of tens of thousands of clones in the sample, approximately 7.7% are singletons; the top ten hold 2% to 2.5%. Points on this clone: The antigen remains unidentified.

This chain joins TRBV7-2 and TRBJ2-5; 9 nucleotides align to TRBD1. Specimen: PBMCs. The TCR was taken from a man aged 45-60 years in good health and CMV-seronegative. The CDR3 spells CASSLETGGAQETQYF. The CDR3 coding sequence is TGTGCCAGCAGCTTAGAGACAGGGGGAGCCCAAGAGACCCAGTACTTC.